Listed below are T cell receptor beta chains from one sample, sequenced in a study of blood T cell repertoires in COVID-19. Data came from immunoSEQ multiplex PCR; TCRdb stores just in-frame clones and leaves some out. The sample lists some 120,000 clones, 81% occurring once. Sequencing input: peripheral blood. These TCRs come from a man in his thirties or forties with COVID-19, enrolled during active disease. Both conserved end residues are part of each CDR3. A D gene is named only where the DNA matches it firmly. Expanded clones get a size class; other rows say once, few or many, or leave the size out.

CDR3 DNA: TGTGCCAGTAGTATCACAGGGGCTTTTGGCTACACCTTC; CDR3 protein: CASSITGAFGYTF; V gene: TRBV19; CDR3 length: 13; D gene: TRBD1; clone size: -; J gene: TRBJ1-2
CDR3 DNA: TGTGCCAGCAGCCTTGACAGGGCGAACTATGGCTACACCTTC; CDR3 protein: CASSLDRANYGYTF; V gene: TRBV7-9; CDR3 length: 14; D gene: TRBD1; clone size: -; J gene: TRBJ1-2
CDR3 DNA: TGCAGCGTTGAAGTAGGGGCCATGGGCGAGCAGTACTTC; CDR3 protein: CSVEVGAMGEQYF; V gene: TRBV29-1; CDR3 length: 13; D gene: -; clone size: once; J gene: TRBJ2-7
CDR3 DNA: TGTGCCAGCAAGTACAGGGAAGGTAGCAATCAGCCCCAGCATTTT; CDR3 protein: CASKYREGSNQPQHF; V gene: TRBV27; CDR3 length: 15; D gene: -; clone size: -; J gene: TRBJ1-5
CDR3 DNA: TGCGCCAGCACGCCAGCGGGCTCTGGAAACACCATATATTTT; CDR3 protein: CASTPAGSGNTIYF; V gene: TRBV5-1; CDR3 length: 14; D gene: -; clone size: -; J gene: TRBJ1-3
CDR3 DNA: TGCGCCAGCAGCTTGGCCCCCGCCAGGGTTTCTGGAAACACCATATATTTT; CDR3 protein: CASSLAPARVSGNTIYF; V gene: TRBV5-1; CDR3 length: 17; D gene: -; clone size: -; J gene: TRBJ1-3
CDR3 DNA: TGTGCCAGCAGCCGGATTCCGGGACAGGGCGCAGATACGCAGTATTTT; CDR3 protein: CASSRIPGQGADTQYF; V gene: TRBV5-4; CDR3 length: 16; D gene: TRBD1; clone size: -; J gene: TRBJ2-3
CDR3 DNA: TGTGCCAGCAGTTACTCTCGGGGGACCTACGAGCAGTACTTC; CDR3 protein: CASSYSRGTYEQYF; V gene: TRBV6-6; CDR3 length: 14; D gene: -; clone size: -; J gene: TRBJ2-7
CDR3 DNA: TGTGCCAGCAGCGTAGTGGGACAGGGGAAGATTGGCTTC; CDR3 protein: CASSVVGQGKIGF; V gene: TRBV9; CDR3 length: 13; D gene: TRBD1; clone size: -; J gene: TRBJ1-2
CDR3 DNA: TGTGCCAGTAGTCCCGGGACAGGGGGCCAAGGTCCCCAGCATTTT; CDR3 protein: CASSPGTGGQGPQHF; V gene: TRBV19; CDR3 length: 15; D gene: TRBD1; clone size: -; J gene: TRBJ1-5
CDR3 DNA: TGCGCCAGCAGCCCCCCGGGATTCAATGAGCAGTTCTTC; CDR3 protein: CASSPPGFNEQFF; V gene: TRBV4-3; CDR3 length: 13; D gene: -; clone size: once; J gene: TRBJ2-1
CDR3 DNA: TGTGCCAGCAGTGACACCTATCCACCGGGACTAGGCACAGATACGCAGTATTTT; CDR3 protein: CASSDTYPPGLGTDTQYF; V gene: TRBV6-4; CDR3 length: 18; D gene: TRBD2; clone size: -; J gene: TRBJ2-3
CDR3 DNA: TGTGCCCGCCATAGGACAGGTATTACCTCTGGGGCCAACGTCCTGACTTTC; CDR3 protein: CARHRTGITSGANVLTF; V gene: TRBV19; CDR3 length: 17; D gene: TRBD1; clone size: -; J gene: TRBJ2-6
CDR3 DNA: TGTGCCAGCTCACCAAAAATAGCGGGGTACAATGAGCAGTTCTTC; CDR3 protein: CASSPKIAGYNEQFF; V gene: TRBV18; CDR3 length: 15; D gene: TRBD2; clone size: once; J gene: TRBJ2-1
CDR3 DNA: TGTGCCAGTAGTATGGACAGATCCCTAGGGAACACTGAAGCTTTCTTT; CDR3 protein: CASSMDRSLGNTEAFF; V gene: TRBV19; CDR3 length: 16; D gene: -; clone size: many; J gene: TRBJ1-1
CDR3 DNA: TGCAGGGGGGGTACCAATAATGGCTACACCTTC; CDR3 protein: CRGGTNNGYTF; V gene: TRBV20-1; CDR3 length: 11; D gene: -; clone size: -; J gene: TRBJ1-2
CDR3 DNA: TGTGCCAGCAGCCCCACTAGCGGGAGGTACAATGAGCAGTTCTTC; CDR3 protein: CASSPTSGRYNEQFF; V gene: TRBV14; CDR3 length: 15; D gene: TRBD2; clone size: -; J gene: TRBJ2-1
CDR3 DNA: TGTGCCAGCAGCCTCGGGACAGACCAAGAGACCCAGTACTTC; CDR3 protein: CASSLGTDQETQYF; V gene: TRBV3-1/TRBV3-2; CDR3 length: 14; D gene: TRBD1; clone size: -; J gene: TRBJ2-5
CDR3 DNA: TGCGCCAGGGAAGAGGCGGGACCAAACATTCAGTACTTC; CDR3 protein: CAREEAGPNIQYF; V gene: TRBV5-1; CDR3 length: 13; D gene: -; clone size: once; J gene: TRBJ2-4
CDR3 DNA: TGTGCCAGCAGCTTACGGGGAACCGGGGAGCTGTTTTTT; CDR3 protein: CASSLRGTGELFF; V gene: TRBV7-3; CDR3 length: 13; D gene: -; clone size: -; J gene: TRBJ2-2
CDR3 DNA: TGCGCCAGCAGCCTGCGGGGGGGGGCTAGCAATCAGCCCCAGCATTTT; CDR3 protein: CASSLRGGASNQPQHF; V gene: TRBV4-1; CDR3 length: 16; D gene: -; clone size: -; J gene: TRBJ1-5
CDR3 DNA: TGTGCCAGCAGTTACAAGTCGGGGGGGACTGAGCAGTTCTTC; CDR3 protein: CASSYKSGGTEQFF; V gene: TRBV6-5; CDR3 length: 14; D gene: TRBD2; clone size: -; J gene: TRBJ2-1
CDR3 DNA: TGCGCCAGCAGGACAGGGGGCTTGACTGAAGCTTTCTTT; CDR3 protein: CASRTGGLTEAFF; V gene: TRBV5-1; CDR3 length: 13; D gene: TRBD1; clone size: few; J gene: TRBJ1-1
CDR3 DNA: TGTGCCAGCAGTCTAAGGGCTACAGGGCCCCAGCGGTATGGCTACACCTTC; CDR3 protein: CASSLRATGPQRYGYTF; V gene: TRBV6-6; CDR3 length: 17; D gene: -; clone size: -; J gene: TRBJ1-2
CDR3 DNA: TGCGCCAGCAGCTTGGGTTCCGATCAGCCCCAGCATTTT; CDR3 protein: CASSLGSDQPQHF; V gene: TRBV5-1; CDR3 length: 13; D gene: -; clone size: -; J gene: TRBJ1-5
CDR3 DNA: TGTGCCAGCAGCTTGGGATCGAGCTCCTACGAGCAGTACTTC; CDR3 protein: CASSLGSSSYEQYF; V gene: TRBV5-4; CDR3 length: 14; D gene: -; clone size: -; J gene: TRBJ2-7
CDR3 DNA: TGTGCCAGCTCACCACCAGGGGGGGTGGAAGAGACCCAGTACTTC; CDR3 protein: CASSPPGGVEETQYF; V gene: TRBV18; CDR3 length: 15; D gene: -; clone size: -; J gene: TRBJ2-5
CDR3 DNA: TGCGCCAGCAGCCAATGGGAGGGAGGAACTGAAGCTTTCTTT; CDR3 protein: CASSQWEGGTEAFF; V gene: TRBV4-1; CDR3 length: 14; D gene: -; clone size: -; J gene: TRBJ1-1
CDR3 DNA: TGTGCCATCAGTGAGGGGCTAGGGGATGAGCAGTTCTTC; CDR3 protein: CAISEGLGDEQFF; V gene: TRBV10-3; CDR3 length: 13; D gene: -; clone size: -; J gene: TRBJ2-1
CDR3 DNA: TGTGCCAGCCTTTGGGCGGGGGGGAAACATTACGAGCAGTACTTC; CDR3 protein: CASLWAGGKHYEQYF; V gene: TRBV9; CDR3 length: 15; D gene: TRBD2; clone size: once; J gene: TRBJ2-7
CDR3 DNA: TGTGCCACCGGGGTCGGCGGGGCTAACTATGGCTACACCTTC; CDR3 protein: CATGVGGANYGYTF; V gene: TRBV27; CDR3 length: 14; D gene: -; clone size: few; J gene: TRBJ1-2
CDR3 DNA: TGCGCCAGCAGTCCGAAGTCCAGGGCTGAAAAGGTCTATCAGCCCCAGCATTTT; CDR3 protein: CASSPKSRAEKVYQPQHF; V gene: TRBV23-1; CDR3 length: 18; D gene: -; clone size: -; J gene: TRBJ1-5
CDR3 DNA: TGTGCCAGCAGTGCCGGACTAGCGGGAGGGTGGGATACGCAGTATTTT; CDR3 protein: CASSAGLAGGWDTQYF; V gene: TRBV2; CDR3 length: 16; D gene: TRBD2; clone size: -; J gene: TRBJ2-3
CDR3 DNA: TGTGCCAGTAGTACGGGACTAGCGGGAGTTGATGAGCAGTTCTTC; CDR3 protein: CASSTGLAGVDEQFF; V gene: TRBV19; CDR3 length: 15; D gene: TRBD2; clone size: -; J gene: TRBJ2-1
CDR3 DNA: TGTGCCACGAGCCCCCTGCTAGGGAACACTGAAGCTTTCTTT; CDR3 protein: CATSPLLGNTEAFF; V gene: TRBV15; CDR3 length: 14; D gene: -; clone size: -; J gene: TRBJ1-1
CDR3 DNA: TGTGCCTGGGGTAGGGGGTACTTGAACTATGGCTACACCTTC; CDR3 protein: CAWGRGYLNYGYTF; V gene: TRBV30; CDR3 length: 14; D gene: -; clone size: -; J gene: TRBJ1-2
CDR3 DNA: TGTGCCAGCAGCTTATCGACAGGGGAACTCTATGGCTACACCTTC; CDR3 protein: CASSLSTGELYGYTF; V gene: TRBV7-9; CDR3 length: 15; D gene: TRBD1; clone size: -; J gene: TRBJ1-2
CDR3 DNA: TGTGCCAGCAGCTGGGACAGGGATTCACCCCTCCACTTT; CDR3 protein: CASSWDRDSPLHF; V gene: TRBV5-4; CDR3 length: 13; D gene: TRBD1; clone size: -; J gene: TRBJ1-6
CDR3 DNA: TGTGCCAGCAAACAAGGGGCCTACGAGCAGTACTTC; CDR3 protein: CASKQGAYEQYF; V gene: TRBV6-5; CDR3 length: 12; D gene: -; clone size: -; J gene: TRBJ2-7
CDR3 DNA: TGTGCCAGCAGTTTCCGGGACAGCGAAAAACTGTTTTTT; CDR3 protein: CASSFRDSEKLFF; V gene: TRBV28; CDR3 length: 13; D gene: TRBD1; clone size: -; J gene: TRBJ1-4
CDR3 DNA: TGTGCCAGCAGCTTAGACAATAGCAATCAGCCCCAGCATTTT; CDR3 protein: CASSLDNSNQPQHF; V gene: TRBV7-9; CDR3 length: 14; D gene: -; clone size: -; J gene: TRBJ1-5
CDR3 DNA: TGTGCCAGCAGTTTTAGCGTTGGGTACCAAGAGACCCAGTACTTC; CDR3 protein: CASSFSVGYQETQYF; V gene: TRBV27; CDR3 length: 15; D gene: -; clone size: once; J gene: TRBJ2-5
CDR3 DNA: TGCAGTGCTCAGCTAGGGGATGAGCAGTTCTTC; CDR3 protein: CSAQLGDEQFF; V gene: TRBV20-1; CDR3 length: 11; D gene: -; clone size: -; J gene: TRBJ2-1
CDR3 DNA: TGTGCCAGCAGCTTGCGGGGCAGGGGGCGAGAAAAACTGTTTTTT; CDR3 protein: CASSLRGRGREKLFF; V gene: TRBV5-8; CDR3 length: 15; D gene: TRBD1; clone size: -; J gene: TRBJ1-4
CDR3 DNA: TGCGCCAGCAGCCAAGGACAGGGAACGCAGAACACTGAAGCTTTCTTT; CDR3 protein: CASSQGQGTQNTEAFF; V gene: TRBV4-1; CDR3 length: 16; D gene: TRBD1; clone size: -; J gene: TRBJ1-1
CDR3 DNA: TGTGCCAGCAGCTTAGCGGACAGGGGCTATGGCTACACCTTC; CDR3 protein: CASSLADRGYGYTF; V gene: TRBV7-9; CDR3 length: 14; D gene: TRBD1; clone size: few; J gene: TRBJ1-2
CDR3 DNA: TGTGCCAGCAGTGCGGGACTTAGCTCTGGGGCCAACGTCCTGACTTTC; CDR3 protein: CASSAGLSSGANVLTF; V gene: TRBV28; CDR3 length: 16; D gene: -; clone size: -; J gene: TRBJ2-6
CDR3 DNA: TGTGCTAGTGGCCCAGGGGGCTCTGCTAATCAGCCCCAGCATTTT; CDR3 protein: CASGPGGSANQPQHF; V gene: TRBV12-5; CDR3 length: 15; D gene: TRBD1; clone size: -; J gene: TRBJ1-5
CDR3 DNA: TGCGCCAGCAGCCAAGATCCACAGGGCTATGGCTACACCTTC; CDR3 protein: CASSQDPQGYGYTF; V gene: TRBV4-1; CDR3 length: 14; D gene: -; clone size: -; J gene: TRBJ1-2
CDR3 DNA: TGTGCCAGCAGCTTGGGGGGGATAGGCTATGGCTACACCTTC; CDR3 protein: CASSLGGIGYGYTF; V gene: TRBV7-3; CDR3 length: 14; D gene: -; clone size: -; J gene: TRBJ1-2
CDR3 DNA: TGTGCCAGCAGTCCCACAGGGCAGGACACCGGGGAGCTGTTTTTT; CDR3 protein: CASSPTGQDTGELFF; V gene: TRBV6-4; CDR3 length: 15; D gene: -; clone size: -; J gene: TRBJ2-2
CDR3 DNA: TGTGCCAGCAGCTCCGGCAGGGGGCTCTACACCGGGGAGCTGTTTTTT; CDR3 protein: CASSSGRGLYTGELFF; V gene: TRBV11-3; CDR3 length: 16; D gene: TRBD1; clone size: few; J gene: TRBJ2-2
CDR3 DNA: TGCGCCAGCAGCGCCTCCTTAGCGGGTACCACAGATACGCAGTATTTT; CDR3 protein: CASSASLAGTTDTQYF; V gene: TRBV5-1; CDR3 length: 16; D gene: TRBD2; clone size: once; J gene: TRBJ2-3
CDR3 DNA: TGTGCCACCAGTGATGGCCCGGATAGCGGGAGTATCAATGAGCAGTTCTTC; CDR3 protein: CATSDGPDSGSINEQFF; V gene: TRBV24-1; CDR3 length: 17; D gene: TRBD2; clone size: few; J gene: TRBJ2-1
CDR3 DNA: TGTGCCAGCATTTTAGCGGGGGGGCACAATGAGCAGTTCTTC; CDR3 protein: CASILAGGHNEQFF; V gene: TRBV7-8; CDR3 length: 14; D gene: TRBD2; clone size: -; J gene: TRBJ2-1
CDR3 DNA: TGTGCCAGCAGACAACAGGGGGCGCAGGAGACCCAGTACTTC; CDR3 protein: CASRQQGAQETQYF; V gene: TRBV2; CDR3 length: 14; D gene: TRBD1; clone size: -; J gene: TRBJ2-5
CDR3 DNA: TGTGCCAGCAGCTTAACGGGGAGTGGCTACACCTTC; CDR3 protein: CASSLTGSGYTF; V gene: TRBV7-9; CDR3 length: 12; D gene: -; clone size: -; J gene: TRBJ1-2
CDR3 DNA: TGTGCCAGCAGTTACTCGACCACTAGTTTTGCCGGGGAGCTGTTTTTT; CDR3 protein: CASSYSTTSFAGELFF; V gene: TRBV6-2/TRBV6-3; CDR3 length: 16; D gene: -; clone size: -; J gene: TRBJ2-2